This T cell receptor beta chain was captured in a study of regulatory T cells in long-lasting Graves disease. Across the whole study: Over 5 years of antithyroid drugs with positive TSH receptor antibodies was taken to mean persistent Graves' disease.

The sample's time point: persistent/refractory GD, antithyroid drugs over 5 years with positive TRAb. PBMCs provided the RNA from which the TCR library was made. An endocrinology unit in Xi'an, China, supplied the patients. Study results and caveats: New patients shared fewer public clonotypes (approximately 1,000) than persistent patients did (about 3,000).

To make TCR beta libraries, researchers used iRepertoire HTBI primers and Arm-PCR of CDR3 regions. In the original analysis: From all samples, identification returned approximately 14 TRBJ and around 62 TRBV segments. TCRdb itself ran the multiplex PCR reads through MiXCR, one entry per CDR3 protein. The V and J calls and clone size are TCRdb's, not the authors'. The sample contains 300,000 to 400,000 distinct CDR3 sequences, roughly 21% of which appear only once. Notes on this clonotype: Its antigen is unknown.

The CDR3 contains 15 residues. From germline, CDR1 is KGHDR and CDR2 SFDVKD. With V trimmed by 1 base and J by 9 bases, 8 bases remained unmatched. V usage is TRBV24-1 and J usage is TRBJ2-1, with 7 bases matching TRBD2. The sequence derives from a female donor with Graves disease. The specimen was peripheral blood mononuclear cells (PBMCs), collected when the disease was refractory, from a patient treated with antithyroid drugs. Here the CDR3 DNA reads TGTGCCACCAGTGATTTTCGGACTAGTACCTTTGAGCAGTTCTTC. Protein: CATSDFRTSTFEQFF.